Included here is one T cell receptor beta chain sequence, with context. This specimen belongs to a study of blood T cell repertoires in COVID-19. The assay was immunoSEQ multiplex PCR, and TCRdb's table has in-frame clones only and misses some. In the table there are approximately 300,000 clones, approximately 85% of which are singletons. Enrollment of patients from Seattle took place during active infection, with longitudinal follow-up. The CDR3 is made up of 17 amino acids. The germline V gene encodes CDR1 GTSNPN and CDR2 SVGIG (reference sequence). Trimming took 3 bases from V and 7 from J; bases not matched to a gene: 15.

This receptor was identified in a human donor with COVID-19, enrolled during active disease. The donor label of this sample is uncertain. Sequencing was carried out using peripheral blood. The chain links TRBV30 to TRBJ1-4; 9 bases line up with TRBD1. The CDR3 DNA reads as TGTGCCTGGAGCCCCGGGACAGGGAGGATGTCGAGTGAAAAACTGTTTTTT. The encoded protein is CAWSPGTGRMSSEKLFF.